The 22 T cell receptor beta chains in this list originate from one sample, sequenced in a study of blood T cell repertoires in COVID-19. Only in-frame clones appear in the TCRdb table, and some are missing; sequencing was by immunoSEQ multiplex PCR. The sample carries fewer than 300,000 clones, 80% to 95% recorded once. Sequencing was carried out using peripheral blood. The receptor set was obtained from a young woman with COVID-19, enrolled during active disease.

The V call is TRBV20-1, the J call TRBJ2-7; no firm D call. V lost 6 bases and J 7 bases, leaving 13 bases between the germline ends. The CDR3 is made up of 11 amino acids. The germline gives CDR1 DFQATT, CDR2 SNEGSKA (reference sequence). CDR3 in amino acids: CSAEDTLEQYF. The CDR3 DNA follows: TGCAGTGCGGAAGACACCCTTGAGCAGTACTTC.

The chain uses TRBV4-1 and TRBJ2-7, with 8 bases identical to TRBD1. The CDR3 runs to 16 residues. The trim removed 2 bases at V and 4 bases at J, leaving 10 bases unmatched. Germline CDR1 MGHRA, CDR2 YSYEKL. The CDR3 loop reads CASSQTGTGFSYEQYF. The CDR3 coding sequence is TGCGCCAGCAGCCAAACCGGGACAGGTTTTTCTTACGAGCAGTACTTC.

The V gene is TRBV18, the J gene TRBJ1-1; TRBD1 agrees at 7 bases. CDR3 length: 14 residues. The germline V gene encodes CDR1 KGHSH and CDR2 LQKENI. J was trimmed by 4 bases and V by 6 bases; bases with no gene match: 8. The CDR3 protein is CASSQGVSATEAFF. The DNA of the CDR3 is TGTGCCAGCTCCCAGGGGGTATCCGCCACTGAAGCTTTCTTT.

The chain recombines TRBV27 with TRBJ2-7; TRBD1 might be the D (5 bases). Per germline, CDR1 MNHEY and CDR2 SMNVEV (reference sequence). This CDR3 contains 13 residues. Trimming removed 5 bases from V and 6 bases from J, with 14 bases in between. Here the CDR3 DNA reads TGTGCCAGCAGTATGTCCAGGGCCCTCGAGCAGTACTTC. Its protein is CASSMSRALEQYF.

The CDR3 here is CASSQTTSASSYEQYF. The CDR3 bases are TGCGCCAGCAGCCAGACTACTAGCGCCAGCTCCTACGAGCAGTACTTC. The chain uses TRBV4-1 and TRBJ2-7; 7 bases map to TRBD2. CDR3 length: 16 amino acids. Germline trimming cut 3 bases from V and 0 bases from J; bases unmatched to any gene: 8. CDR1 MGHRA and CDR2 YSYEKL come from the germline V gene.

The DNA for the CDR3 is TGTGCCAGCAGCCAATCAGAACAGGGAATTCTTTTCGGTGCTGAAGCTTTCTTT. It translates to CASSQSEQGILFGAEAFF. The chain is built from TRBV16 and TRBJ1-1; possibly TRBD1 for D (6 bases). Per germline, CDR1 KGHSY and CDR2 FQNENV. The CDR3 runs to 18 residues. Trimming cost V 0 bases and J 6 bases, with 23 bases left between them.

The CDR3 DNA reads TGTGCCAGCAGTTCGTGGGGGGCTGAAGCTTTCTTT. This encodes CASSSWGAEAFF. This chain connects TRBV27 to TRBJ1-1, with D perhaps matching TRBD1 (5 bases). Between the trimmed V and J ends, which lost 4 bases and 6 bases, there was a span of 9 bases. CDR1 MNHEY and CDR2 SMNVEV come from the germline V gene (reference sequence). This CDR3 comprises 12 residues.

V usage is TRBV12-3 or TRBV12-4 and J usage is TRBJ2-7, with D possibly being TRBD2 (7 bases). V was clipped by 3 bases and J by 6 bases, with 12 bases between them. This CDR3 contains 13 residues. DNA for the CDR3: TGTGCCAGCAGTTTTGGGGGGGCCAGCGAGCAGTACTTC. Amino acid sequence: CASSFGGASEQYF.

This chain links TRBV10-3 with TRBJ2-7; D perhaps matches TRBD2 (6 bases). The CDR3 extends over 14 amino acids. Trimming shortened V by 2 bases and J by 0 bases, and 8 bases separated the two germline ends. Germline CDR1 is ENHRY and CDR2 is SYGVKD. The CDR3 protein is CAISEGGISYEQYF. Here the CDR3 DNA reads TGTGCCATCAGTGAGGGCGGGATCTCCTACGAGCAGTACTTC.

The sample holds one count of this clone. The rearrangement uses TRBV7-6 and TRBJ2-1; D is possibly TRBD2 (5 bases). Germline V lookup: CDR1 SGHVS, CDR2 FNYEAQ. The CDR3 covers 12 residues. The V and J ends lost 5 bases and 5 bases respectively, with 7 bases between them. The CDR3 coding sequence is TGTGCCAGCAGCGAGAGGGACAATGAGCAGTTCTTC. The encoded protein is CASSERDNEQFF.

This clone showed up just once. This rearrangement joins TRBV19 to TRBJ2-1, with 8 bases aligning to TRBD1. Per germline, CDR1 LNHDA and CDR2 SQIVND (reference sequence). With 0 bases clipped from V and 3 bases from J, the junction kept 1 base outside the gene matches. The CDR3 is made up of 15 amino acids. DNA for the CDR3: TGTGCCAGTAGTATAGATACAGGGGGCTACAATGAGCAGTTCTTC. It encodes CASSIDTGGYNEQFF.

The table lists this clone with a count of one. The chain couples TRBV12-5 to TRBJ1-1; 8 bases line up with TRBD1. There are 14 residues in the CDR3. Unmatched junction bases numbered 6, after V lost 5 bases and J lost 4 bases. Germline-derived CDR1 and CDR2 are LGHNT and FRNRAP. CDR3 sequence (DNA): TGTGCTAGTGGTCCGGACAGGGAGAGCACTGAAGCTTTCTTT. It is translated as CASGPDRESTEAFF.

This clone was detected a few times. This chain connects TRBV12-3 or TRBV12-4 to TRBJ2-5, with D tentatively TRBD1 (5 bases). V was clipped by 7 bases and J by 3 bases, with 9 bases between them. The CDR3 contains 12 residues. Here the CDR3 DNA reads TGTGCCAGCACAGGGAAGAAAGAGACCCAGTACTTC. This translates into CASTGKKETQYF.

The V call is TRBV25-1, the J call TRBJ2-7; 9 bases align to TRBD2. Germline V CDR1 and CDR2: MGHDK, SYGVNS. Losses at the gene ends were 5 bases for V and 4 bases for J; bases not matched to a gene: 15. The CDR3 totals 17 residues. DNA for the CDR3: TGTGCCAGCAGTCCATGGACTAGCGTGAGAGGTTCGTACGAGCAGTACTTC. Translated: CASSPWTSVRGSYEQYF.

The chain couples TRBV7-2 to TRBJ2-2, with TRBD2 matching 8 bases. Germline CDR1 reads SGHTA; CDR2 reads FQGNSA. V gave up 1 base and J gave up 6 bases; unmatched junction bases: 16. The CDR3 sequence is 19 residues long. The CDR3 sequence is CASSLVSGGAGELAGELFF. DNA for the CDR3: TGTGCCAGCAGCTTAGTAAGCGGCGGAGCGGGAGAATTAGCCGGGGAGCTGTTTTTT.

The chain carries TRBV11-2 and TRBJ1-6; a weak D match, TRBD1 (6 bases). The CDR3 loop spans 15 amino acids. The V gene lost 5 bases and the J gene lost 7 bases, with 15 bases spanning the gap. The germline V gene has CDR1 SGHAT and CDR2 FQNNGV. CDR3 sequence: CASSRYRVENSPLHF. DNA of the CDR3: TGTGCCAGCAGCCGGTACAGGGTTGAGAATTCACCCCTCCACTTT.

CDR3 DNA: TGTGCCAGCAGTTCACTAGCTGCGAGCTCCTACAATGAGCAGTTCTTC. Its protein is CASSSLAASSYNEQFF. This chain links TRBV28 with TRBJ2-1, with D perhaps TRBD2 (6 bases). In germline, CDR1 is MDHEN, CDR2 SYDVKM. The CDR3 runs 16 residues. V lost 4 bases to trimming and J lost 0 bases, with 13 bases between them.

The chain employs TRBV19 and TRBJ2-7; TRBD1 matches 7 bases. V was pared by 4 bases and J by 3 bases, with 9 bases of the junction left unmatched. In germline, CDR1 is LNHDA, CDR2 SQIVND (reference sequence). The CDR3 spans 15 residues. This CDR3 is CASSRVGQPNYEQYF. The CDR3 DNA reads TGTGCCAGTAGTAGAGTGGGACAGCCCAACTACGAGCAGTACTTC.

This chain links TRBV19 with TRBJ1-1; possibly TRBD1 for D (6 bases). Germline V lookup: CDR1 LNHDA, CDR2 SQIVND (reference sequence). Trimming took 7 bases from V and 2 from J, leaving 14 bases between them. There are 14 residues in the CDR3. The CDR3 nucleotides read TGTGCCAGTATCCAAAGGGGGGGAAACACTGAAGCTTTCTTT. This sequence encodes CASIQRGGNTEAFF.

This chain connects TRBV7-9 to TRBJ1-4; possibly TRBD1 for D (6 bases). The CDR3 is 12 amino acids. Trimming cost V 5 bases and J 10 bases, with 11 bases left between them. Germline CDR1 reads SEHNR; CDR2 reads FQNEAQ (reference sequence). For the CDR3, the DNA is TGTGCCAGCAGCCGGGACACCGGAAAACTGTTTTTT. Its protein product is CASSRDTGKLFF.

This chain joins TRBV6-1 and TRBJ1-3; 8 positions match TRBD1. The CDR3 contains 18 residues. In germline, CDR1 is MNHNS, CDR2 SASEGT. Germline trimming cut 4 bases from V and 1 base from J; bases unmatched to any gene: 12. This CDR3 reads CASSAGTGESFSGNTIYF. CDR3 DNA: TGTGCCAGCAGTGCAGGGACAGGCGAATCCTTTTCTGGAAACACCATATATTTT.

The rearrangement joins TRBV28 to TRBJ2-5; 11 nucleotides line up with TRBD1. The CDR3 loop spans 17 amino acids. CDR1 is MDHEN, CDR2 SYDVKM, per germline. Trimming took 4 bases from V and 4 from J; bases not matched to a gene: 11. CDR3 nucleotide sequence: TGTGCCAGCAGTTCAATCCGGGACAGGGGGTCCGGAGAGACCCAGTACTTC. It translates to CASSSIRDRGSGETQYF. The entire variable domain, with the rest obtained from reference TRBV28 and TRBJ2-5, is as follows: DVKVTQSSRYLVKRTGEKVFLECVQDMDHENMFWYRQDPGLGLRLIYFSYDVKMKEKGDIPEGYSVSREKKERFSLILESASTNQTSMYLCASSSIRDRGSGETQYFGPGTRLLVL.